This entry features one T cell receptor (beta chain) sequence. Germline CDR1 reads MDHEN; CDR2 reads SYDVKM. The V gene lost 3 bases and the J gene lost 8 bases, with 13 bases spanning the gap. The CDR3 extends over 13 amino acids. The sample belongs to a study of blood T cell repertoires in COVID-19. Study details: Researchers got acute and convalescent COVID-19 samples from the United States, Italy and Spain.

Data came from immunoSEQ multiplex PCR; TCRdb stores just in-frame clones and leaves some out. The sample has about 140,000 clones, about 87% seen once. This sequence originates from a man over 45 with active COVID-19. The specimen was peripheral blood. The J gene is TRBJ1-2, the V gene TRBV28; no definite D call. DNA for the CDR3: TGTGCCAGCAGTTTGGGCCCTGCATGGGGCTACACCTTC. The encoded protein is CASSLGPAWGYTF.